Listed here is a single TCR beta chain. The record originates from a study of blood T cell repertoires in COVID-19. About the study: There were acute and convalescent COVID-19 samples, and they came from the United States, Italy and Spain. From T cells, B-cell-depleted T cells, or PBMCs came the material, which was cDNA or gDNA.

After removal of 4 bases from V and 4 bases from J, the junction contained 9 bases not matched to a gene. Germline V gene data show CDR1 as SQVTM and CDR2 as ANQGSEA. CDR3 length: 14 amino acids. Seattle's cohort entered during active infection and was followed longitudinally. Profiling relied on immunoSEQ multiplex PCR, and the TCRdb table lists in-frame clones only, not all of them. This table has around 120,000 clones, roughly 90% appearing once. Sequencing input: peripheral blood. The sequence was obtained from a woman aged 55-75 years with COVID-19, enrolled during active disease. The chain has TRBV29-1 and TRBJ1-1; the match to TRBD1 covers 7 bases. The CDR3 sequence: CSVGPGGTSTEAFF. The CDR3 DNA follows: TGCAGCGTTGGTCCAGGGGGTACGAGCACTGAAGCTTTCTTT.